The 24 T cell receptor beta chains in this list originate from one sample, sequenced in a study of OX40 agonist ivuxolimab in advanced cancers. TCRdb keeps only in-frame clones here, not all; method: immunoSEQ multiplex PCR. This sample has tens of thousands of clones, with around 86% found just once. Sequencing was performed on CD4+ or CD8+ T cells sorted from blood, taken in a trial of the OX40 agonist ivuxolimab. The receptor set was obtained from an adult with an advanced solid tumor such as melanoma, head and neck, liver or kidney cancer.

CDR3 DNA: TGTGCCAGCAGCTTGTTAGGGGGTGATCCCAGGCGGAGCACAGATACGCAGTATTTT. Its protein is CASSLLGGDPRRSTDTQYF. The gene calls are TRBV7-3 and TRBJ2-3; maybe TRBD1 (6 bases). Germline V gene data show CDR1 as SGHTA and CDR2 as FQGTGA. V dropped 3 bases and J dropped 0 bases, with 22 bases sitting between them. The CDR3 covers 19 residues.

The rearrangement uses TRBV9 and TRBJ1-3; 9 nucleotides agree with TRBD1. The CDR3 totals 14 residues. Germline V gene sequence: CDR1 SGDLS, CDR2 YYNGEE. The ends lost 3 bases at V and 7 bases at J; junction bases unmatched: 5. CDR3 sequence: CASSGLTGGNTIYF. The CDR3 DNA reads as TGTGCCAGCAGCGGCCTTACAGGGGGCAACACCATATATTTT.

The rearrangement uses TRBV5-1 and TRBJ2-2, with 9 bases fitting TRBD2. Germline CDR1 SGHRS, CDR2 YFSETQ. Trimming removed 3 bases from V and 3 bases from J; junction bases left unmatched: 3. The CDR3 is 15 residues long. Here the CDR3 DNA reads TGCGCCAGCAGCTGGGTAGCGGGGGACACCGGGGAGCTGTTTTTT. Translation gives CASSWVAGDTGELFF.

This chain uses TRBV6-5 with TRBJ1-5; D is ambiguous. Germline V gene lookup returns CDR1 MNHEY and CDR2 SVGAGI. V lost 6 bases and J lost 0, with 12 bases in between. The CDR3 loop spans 15 amino acids. The CDR3 sequence: CASSPSGNSNQPQHF. The CDR3, as DNA: TGTGCCAGCAGCCCTTCGGGAAATAGCAATCAGCCCCAGCATTTT.

The rearrangement joins TRBV12-5 to TRBJ2-7; 8 bases align to TRBD2. The germline V gene has CDR1 LGHNT and CDR2 FRNRAP. Losses at the gene ends were 4 bases for V and 4 bases for J; bases not matched to a gene: 9. CDR3 length equals 15 residues. CDR3 residues: CASGWGLAGLYEQYF. The CDR3 region has the DNA TGTGCTAGTGGTTGGGGGTTAGCGGGATTATACGAGCAGTACTTC.

The rearrangement links TRBV30 to TRBJ2-7; tentatively, D is TRBD1 (6 bases). Trimming cost V 1 base and J 0 bases, with 16 bases left between them. Germline CDR1 GTSNPN, CDR2 SVGIG (reference sequence). This CDR3 spans 16 amino acids. This CDR3 is CAWSAEQGRLSYEQYF. The CDR3 DNA reads TGTGCCTGGAGTGCCGAACAGGGAAGGCTCTCCTACGAGCAGTACTTC. Filled out from reference TRBV30 and TRBJ2-7, the complete variable domain reads SQTIHQWPATLVQPVGSPLSLECTVEGTSNPNLYWYRQAAGRGLQLLFYSVGIGQISSEVPQNLSASRPQDRQFILSSKKLLLSDSGFYLCAWSAEQGRLSYEQYFGPGTRLTVT.

The chain uses TRBV7-9 and TRBJ2-2, with TRBD2 matching 9 bases. Germline CDR1 and CDR2: SEHNR and FQNEAQ (reference sequence). Trimming at V came to 8 bases and at J to 4 bases, leaving 14 bases not matched to a gene. There are 17 residues in the CDR3. In nucleotides, the CDR3 is TGTGCCAGCTGCGAGGGTAGCGGGAGCGCCAGCACCGGGGAGCTGTTTTTT. Translating it yields CASCEGSGSASTGELFF.

The chain combines TRBV18 with TRBJ2-3, with 8 bases identical to TRBD2. Losses at the gene ends were 4 bases for V and 0 bases for J; bases not matched to a gene: 6. The CDR3 has 16 amino acids. The germline CDR1 and CDR2 sequences are KGHSH and LQKENI. The chain's CDR3 is CASSRGLAQSTDTQYF. The CDR3 nucleotides are TGTGCCAGCTCACGCGGACTAGCCCAAAGCACAGATACGCAGTATTTT.

The rearrangement links TRBV19 to TRBJ2-2, with TRBD1 identical over 8 bases. Germline CDR1 reads LNHDA; CDR2 reads SQIVND (reference sequence). The CDR3 extends over 17 amino acids. Losses at the gene ends were 0 bases for V and 5 bases for J; bases not matched to a gene: 8. In DNA form, the CDR3 reads TGTGCCAGTAGTATAGACCTTTCCAGGGGGCTAACCGGGGAGCTGTTTTTT. Amino acids: CASSIDLSRGLTGELFF.

This chain connects TRBV5-1 to TRBJ2-3, with a weak D call TRBD2 (5 bases). V gave up 4 bases and J gave up 1 base, with 10 bases separating them. Germline V CDR1 and CDR2: SGHRS, YFSETQ. This CDR3 region has 14 residues. CDR3 sequence: CASSPEVGTDTQYF. The DNA of the CDR3 is TGCGCCAGCAGCCCGGAGGTCGGCACAGATACGCAGTATTTT.

V is TRBV2 and J is TRBJ2-5; 8 positions agree with TRBD2. Trimming cost V 5 bases and J 5 bases; bases outside gene matches: 4. This CDR3 comprises 13 residues. The V gene's germline CDR1 is SNHLY and CDR2 FYNNEI. CDR3 loop: CASSRGGSETQYF. The CDR3 DNA reads as TGTGCCAGCAGTCGGGGGGGATCCGAGACCCAGTACTTC.

The CDR3 DNA reads as TGTGCCAGCAGCTTGGAGGACCCGACAGCGTATAATTCACCCCTCCACTTT. This sequence encodes CASSLEDPTAYNSPLHF. The rearrangement links TRBV5-4 to TRBJ1-6; D may be TRBD1 (5 bases). The CDR3 consists of 17 residues. The V end was cut by 0 bases, the J end by 4 bases, with 14 bases between. Germline assignment: CDR1 SGHNT and CDR2 YYREEE (reference sequence). Complete variable domain (other parts from reference TRBV5-4 and TRBJ1-6): ETGVTQSPTHLIKTRGQQVTLRCSSQSGHNTVSWYQQALGQGPQFIFQYYREEENGRGNFPPRFSGLQFPNYSSELNVNALELDDSALYLCASSLEDPTAYNSPLHFGNGTRLTVT.

V usage is TRBV30 and J usage is TRBJ1-1, with D perhaps matching TRBD1 (6 bases). Trimming cost V 4 bases and J 0 bases, with 21 bases left between them. The CDR3 totals 17 residues. Looked up from germline, CDR1 is GTSNPN and CDR2 is SVGIG (reference sequence). CDR3 nucleotide sequence: TGTGCCTGGAACCGACAGGTTGGCTCTTCCATGAACACTGAAGCTTTCTTT. This encodes CAWNRQVGSSMNTEAFF. Full variable domain (rest looked up from reference TRBV30 and TRBJ1-1): SQTIHQWPATLVQPVGSPLSLECTVEGTSNPNLYWYRQAAGRGLQLLFYSVGIGQISSEVPQNLSASRPQDRQFILSSKKLLLSDSGFYLCAWNRQVGSSMNTEAFFGQGTRLTVV.

V and J are TRBV6-5 and TRBJ2-5; 8 bases agree with TRBD1. Germline CDR1 is MNHEY and CDR2 is SVGAGI. Unmatched junction bases numbered 5, after V lost 6 bases and J lost 5 bases. This CDR3 has 13 residues. DNA for the CDR3: TGTGCCAGCAGGAACAGGGGGATGGAGACCCAGTACTTC. Protein: CASRNRGMETQYF.

The CDR3 DNA reads as TGTGCCAGCAGTTCCCAAGCCAGAAAGGCAGGGGCCGAGCAGTACTTC. Its translation: CASSSQARKAGAEQYF. The gene calls are TRBV28 and TRBJ2-7; D perhaps matches TRBD1 (6 bases). The CDR3 length is 16 residues. The V gene's germline CDR1 is MDHEN and CDR2 SYDVKM. Trimming removed 4 bases from V and 6 bases from J, with 22 bases in between.

The chain combines TRBV19 with TRBJ2-3, with D maybe TRBD2 (6 bases). CDR3 size: 15 residues. CDR1 is LNHDA and CDR2 is SQIVND in the germline V gene (reference sequence). V was shortened by 3 bases and J by 1 base, with 11 bases between the two germline ends. CDR3 loop: CASSIGGGRTDTQYF. CDR3 DNA: TGTGCCAGTAGTATCGGGGGAGGCCGCACAGATACGCAGTATTTT. Drawing the rest from reference TRBV19 and TRBJ2-3, the complete variable domain is DGGITQSPKYLFRKEGQNVTLSCEQNLNHDAMYWYRQDPGQGLRLIYYSQIVNDFQKGDIAEGYSVSREKKESFPLTVTSAQKNPTAFYLCASSIGGGRTDTQYFGPGTRLTVL.

The V call is TRBV18, the J call TRBJ2-5; maybe TRBD1 (5 bases). V gave up 3 bases and J gave up 2 bases, with 10 bases separating them. Germline lookup yields CDR1 KGHSH and CDR2 LQKENI. There are 14 residues in the CDR3. The CDR3 coding sequence is TGTGCCAGCTCACCGACGAGGACACAAGAGACCCAGTACTTC. Translated, it gives CASSPTRTQETQYF.

This chain links TRBV7-9 with TRBJ2-4; D is ambiguous. The ends were cut back, 3 bases at V and 0 bases at J, with 9 bases in the middle. The CDR3 is 15 amino acids. From germline, CDR1 is SEHNR and CDR2 FQNEAQ (reference sequence). The CDR3 here is CASSFEILAKNIQYF. The CDR3 DNA is TGTGCCAGCAGCTTTGAAATCCTAGCCAAAAACATTCAGTACTTC.

This clone was observed a single time. The V and J genes are TRBV30 and TRBJ2-7; either TRBD1 or TRBD2 may supply D (5 bases each). V gave up 4 bases and J gave up 4 bases, with 17 bases separating them. The CDR3 contains 14 residues. Germline CDR1 reads GTSNPN; CDR2 reads SVGIG (reference sequence). The CDR3 spells CAWNRDGVRYEQYF. CDR3 DNA sequence: TGTGCCTGGAACCGGGACGGAGTACGATACGAGCAGTACTTC.

The chain employs TRBV5-5 and TRBJ1-3; D perhaps matches TRBD1 (5 bases). The germline V gene encodes CDR1 SGHKS and CDR2 YYEKEE (reference sequence). CDR3 size: 17 residues. V was trimmed by 4 bases and J by 0 bases, leaving 17 bases between them. The CDR3 region is CASSAGTSYSSGNTIYF. The CDR3 DNA reads TGTGCCAGCAGCGCCGGGACCTCTTATTCCTCTGGAAACACCATATATTTT.

The V and J genes are TRBV29-1 and TRBJ2-7, with a weak D call TRBD2 (5 bases). CDR1 SQVTM and CDR2 ANQGSEA come from the germline V gene. Trimming shortened V by 7 bases and J by 2 bases, and 12 bases separated the two germline ends. The CDR3 totals 12 residues. CDR3 protein: CSARESAYEQYF. As DNA, the CDR3 is TGCAGCGCCCGGGAATCGGCCTACGAGCAGTACTTC.

The chain couples TRBV9 to TRBJ2-5, with D perhaps matching TRBD1 (5 bases). The length of the CDR3 is 13 residues. The germline V and J ends were trimmed by 3 bases and 5 bases, with 11 bases remaining between them. Germline CDR1 reads SGDLS; CDR2 reads YYNGEE. CDR3 in DNA: TGTGCCAGCAGCGACGACAGCCTGGAGACCCAGTACTTC. Its protein is CASSDDSLETQYF. The whole variable domain, remainder taken from reference TRBV9 and TRBJ2-5, is DSGVTQTPKHLITATGQRVTLRCSPRSGDLSVYWYQQSLDQGLQFLIQYYNGEERAKGNILERFSAQQFPDLHSELNLSSLELGDSALYFCASSDDSLETQYFGPGTRLLVL.

This clone was seen only once. The CDR3 region is CASSQAASSYNEQFF. In DNA, the CDR3 is TGTGCCAGCAGCCAAGCGGCGAGCTCCTACAATGAGCAGTTCTTC. The V and J genes are TRBV7-3 and TRBJ2-1; a weak D match, TRBD2 (5 bases). This CDR3 spans 15 amino acids. The germline V gene has CDR1 SGHTA and CDR2 FQGTGA. The ends were cut back, 5 bases at V and 0 bases at J, with 11 bases in the middle. The full variable domain, in which reference TRBV7-3 and TRBJ2-1 provide the parts outside the CDR3, is GAGVSQTPSNKVTEKGKYVELRCDPISGHTALYWYRQSLGQGPEFLIYFQGTGAADDSGLPNDRFFAVRPEGSVSTLKIQRTERGDSAVYLCASSQAASSYNEQFFGPGTRLTVL.

The chain is built from TRBV5-5 and TRBJ2-5, with 8 bases aligning to TRBD2. Germline V gene lookup returns CDR1 SGHKS and CDR2 YYEKEE (reference sequence). The CDR3 length is 16 residues. V dropped 0 bases and J dropped 5; count of bases not matched to a gene: 9. The chain's CDR3 is CASSLAVGQRGETQYF. The CDR3 nucleotides read TGTGCCAGCAGCTTGGCCGTAGGCCAGCGGGGGGAGACCCAGTACTTC.